The 23 T cell receptor beta chains below were found in one sample sequenced in a study of blood T cell repertoires in COVID-19 (dated by TCRdb to the early 2020s). Libraries were made using the immunoSEQ multiplex PCR assay. TCRdb mirrors the immuneACCESS table, restricted to in-frame sequences. Some clones are absent from its copies; in checked studies, under half trace to an unresolved V gene, and the reason for the others is unknown. The sample table shows approximately 300,000 clones, and roughly nine tenths are seen once. Approximately 2.4% of the sample rests with the top ten. Sample: PBMCs or T cells enriched from blood (not recorded which). The receptor set was obtained from a woman aged 18-29 years who had recovered from COVID-19.

The rearrangement links TRBV5-8 to TRBJ1-5; D may be TRBD1 (6 bases). The CDR3 has 13 residues. Deletions cut 5 bases from V and 11 bases from J, with 17 bases between. The germline V gene encodes CDR1 SGHTS and CDR2 YDEGEE. The CDR3 DNA reads TGTGCCAGCAGTCCCACGGGGGGCCGGGCCCAGCATTTT. Encoded protein: CASSPTGGRAQHF.

V gene TRBV14 combines with J gene TRBJ2-4; a possible D gene is TRBD1 (5 bases). The CDR3 contains 13 residues. V was trimmed by 6 bases and J by 3 bases, leaving 9 bases between them. Looked up from germline, CDR1 is SGHDN and CDR2 is FVKESK. CDR3 sequence reads: CASSDSYKNIQYF. CDR3 DNA: TGTGCCAGCAGTGACAGTTACAAAAACATTCAGTACTTC.

This clone was seen a handful of times. V usage is TRBV30 and J usage is TRBJ1-3, with 8 bases lining up with TRBD1. This CDR3 has 16 residues. Trimming at V came to 3 bases and at J to 0 bases, leaving 7 bases not matched to a gene. CDR1 is GTSNPN and CDR2 is SVGIG in the germline V gene (reference sequence). Written as DNA, the CDR3 is TGTGCCTGGAGATCGGACAGGGACTTCTCTGGAAACACCATATATTTT. Protein: CAWRSDRDFSGNTIYF.

J is TRBJ2-2 and V is TRBV5-1; 10 bases fit TRBD1. This CDR3 is 16 amino acids long. V lost 4 bases and J lost 0; bases outside the gene matches: 3. The germline CDR1 and CDR2 sequences are SGHRS and YFSETQ. The CDR3 nucleotides are TGCGCCAGCAGCGCCGGACAGGGGGCGAACACCGGGGAGCTGTTTTTT. Its protein product is CASSAGQGANTGELFF.

V is TRBV2 and J is TRBJ2-5; D is possibly TRBD2 (6 bases). The CDR3 covers 11 residues. CDR1 and CDR2 (germline): SNHLY, FYNNEI. Trimming removed 8 bases from V and 4 bases from J, with 8 bases in between. CDR3 nucleotide sequence: TGTGCCAGCCTCGGGGGAGAGACCCAGTACTTC. Translation gives CASLGGETQYF.

The V and J genes are TRBV30 and TRBJ2-3; the D gene is possibly TRBD2 (5 bases). Germline V gene data show CDR1 as GTSNPN and CDR2 as SVGIG (reference sequence). The CDR3 is 12 amino acids. Trimming left V 2 bases short and J 5 bases short, with 8 bases between. DNA of the CDR3: TGTGCCTGGAGTTCGAGCGGAGATACGCAGTATTTT. Protein product: CAWSSSGDTQYF.

V gene TRBV3-1 (or the pseudogene TRBV3-2) combines with J gene TRBJ2-2; D is unresolved. The ends were cut back, 4 bases at V and 4 bases at J, with 7 bases in the middle. The CDR3 has 13 residues. Germline CDR1 is LGHDT and CDR2 is YNNKEL (reference sequence). CDR3 sequence reads: CASSPSSTGELFF. CDR3 sequence (DNA): TGTGCCAGCAGCCCGTCGTCCACCGGGGAGCTGTTTTTT.

The CDR3 region is CASRRQGRTEAFF. The CDR3 DNA follows: TGTGCCAGCAGACGACAGGGCCGCACTGAAGCTTTCTTT. The chain employs TRBV25-1 and TRBJ1-1; TRBD1 matches 7 bases. Germline V lookup: CDR1 MGHDK, CDR2 SYGVNS. The V and J ends lost 6 bases and 4 bases, in that order; junction bases with no gene match: 5. The CDR3 spans 13 residues.

This rearrangement joins TRBV27 to TRBJ2-1; 9 positions agree with TRBD1. This CDR3 has 16 residues. V lost 6 bases and J lost 1; bases outside the gene matches: 7. CDR1 is MNHEY and CDR2 is SMNVEV in the germline V gene (reference sequence). The CDR3 bases are TGTGCCAGCAGGGTTGGACAGGGGCCATCCTACAATGAGCAGTTCTTC. Amino acid sequence: CASRVGQGPSYNEQFF.

This chain links TRBV30 with TRBJ2-1; maybe TRBD1 (6 bases). The CDR3 is 13 amino acids. V was trimmed by 1 base and J by 6 bases, leaving 10 bases between them. The V gene's germline CDR1 is GTSNPN and CDR2 SVGIG (reference sequence). CDR3 DNA: TGTGCCTGGAGTGCACAGGGATTCAATGAGCAGTTCTTC. Translation gives CAWSAQGFNEQFF.

The V call is TRBV7-2, the J call TRBJ2-7, with D possibly being TRBD2 (6 bases). This CDR3 has 13 amino acids. Between the trimmed V and J ends, which lost 1 base and 2 bases, there was a span of 6 bases. CDR1 is SGHTA, CDR2 FQGNSA, per germline. DNA of the CDR3: TGTGCCAGCAGCTTAGGGACTACCTACGAGCAGTACTTC. Translating it yields CASSLGTTYEQYF.

CDR3 nucleotide sequence: TGTGCCAGCAGCACCCAGACAGGGTCCTACGAGCAGTACTTC. This translates into CASSTQTGSYEQYF. This chain connects TRBV9 to TRBJ2-7; TRBD1 matches 7 bases. CDR3 length equals 14 residues. In germline, CDR1 is SGDLS, CDR2 YYNGEE. V was pared by 4 bases and J by 1 base, with 5 bases of the junction left unmatched.

The chain links TRBV7-3 to TRBJ2-1; TRBD1 is a possible D gene (7 bases). Germline CDR1 SGHTA, CDR2 FQGTGA. Trimming pared 5 bases from V and 8 bases from J, leaving 22 bases between. CDR3 size: 16 residues. The chain's CDR3 is CASSRRGAGQFDEQFF. The CDR3 DNA follows: TGTGCCAGCAGCCGCAGGGGGGCCGGACAATTCGATGAGCAGTTCTTC.

This rearrangement joins TRBV2 to TRBJ2-7; TRBD2 might be the D (6 bases). The germline V and J ends were trimmed by 1 base and 3 bases, with 16 bases remaining between them. Germline V gives CDR1 SNHLY, CDR2 FYNNEI. CDR3 length equals 16 residues. The CDR3 coding sequence is TGTGCCAGCAGTGAAGTACCACTAGCCTCGGACTACGAGCAGTACTTC. Protein: CASSEVPLASDYEQYF.

The chain uses TRBV5-1 and TRBJ2-3, with unresolved D. This CDR3 contains 14 residues. Germline V gene data show CDR1 as SGHRS and CDR2 as YFSETQ. V was trimmed by 0 bases and J by 2 bases, leaving 7 bases between them. The CDR3 protein is CASSLGHNTDTQYF. The CDR3 region has the DNA TGCGCCAGCAGCTTGGGACATAACACAGATACGCAGTATTTT.

This clone was seen just once. The rearrangement joins TRBV5-6 to TRBJ2-2, with TRBD1 identical over 8 bases. CDR3 length: 15 amino acids. Germline CDR1 reads SGHDT; CDR2 reads YYEEEE. Unmatched junction bases numbered 5, after V lost 1 base and J lost 6 bases. The CDR3 spells CASSLYMTGAGELFF. The CDR3 nucleotides read TGTGCCAGCAGCTTGTACATGACAGGGGCCGGGGAGCTGTTTTTT. Full variable domain (remainder filled in from reference TRBV5-6 and TRBJ2-2): DAGVTQSPTHLIKTRGQQVTLRCSPKSGHDTVSWYQQALGQGPQFIFQYYEEEERQRGNFPDRFSGHQFPNYSSELNVNALLLGDSALYLCASSLYMTGAGELFFGEGSRLTVL.

The chain uses TRBV25-1 and TRBJ2-7, with D tentatively TRBD1 (5 bases). V lost 0 bases and J lost 6, with 12 bases in between. In germline, CDR1 is MGHDK, CDR2 SYGVNS. CDR3 length equals 14 residues. CDR3 sequence reads: CASSEYFDSSEQYF. Written as DNA, the CDR3 is TGTGCCAGCAGTGAATATTTCGACAGTTCCGAGCAGTACTTC.

The V call is TRBV7-9, the J call TRBJ2-7; TRBD2 agrees at 8 bases. This CDR3 contains 15 residues. The V segment lost 0 bases and the J segment 9 bases; nucleotides outside the gene matches: 10. Germline CDR1 is SEHNR and CDR2 is FQNEAQ (reference sequence). DNA for the CDR3: TGTGCCAGCAGCTTAGCTCGGACTAGCAATAACACGCAGTACTTC. Protein sequence: CASSLARTSNNTQYF. Full variable domain (rest looked up from reference TRBV7-9 and TRBJ2-7): DTGVSQNPRHKITKRGQNVTFRCDPISEHNRLYWYRQTLGQGPEFLTYFQNEAQLEKSRLLSDRFSAERPKGSFSTLEIQRTEQGDSAMYLCASSLARTSNNTQYFGPGTRLTVT.

The chain has TRBV6-5 and TRBJ2-7, with D possibly TRBD2 on 7 matching bases. This CDR3 spans 13 amino acids. V lost 8 bases and J 1 base, leaving 12 bases between the germline ends. Germline loops: CDR1 MNHEY, CDR2 SVGAGI. CDR3 in amino acids: CASGGGRSYEQYF. In DNA form, the CDR3 reads TGTGCCAGCGGCGGGGGCAGGTCCTACGAGCAGTACTTC.

V gene TRBV4-3 combines with J gene TRBJ2-3; D perhaps matches TRBD1 (5 bases). The CDR3 runs to 15 residues. Germline loops: CDR1 LGHNA, CDR2 YSLEER. Deletions cut 0 bases from V and 3 bases from J, with 10 bases between. The CDR3 region is CASSQDRVSTDTQYF. Here the CDR3 DNA reads TGCGCCAGCAGCCAAGACAGGGTGTCGACAGATACGCAGTATTTT.

The chain employs TRBV30 and TRBJ2-1, with a possible D match to TRBD2 (6 bases). V lost 3 bases and J lost 7, with 28 bases in between. Germline-derived CDR1 and CDR2 are GTSNPN and SVGIG (reference sequence). This CDR3 is 18 amino acids long. The CDR3 sequence: CAWRTRFGAAPEGNEQFF. CDR3 in DNA: TGTGCCTGGAGAACTCGGTTTGGAGCGGCCCCGGAGGGGAATGAGCAGTTCTTC. The full variable domain, in which reference TRBV30 and TRBJ2-1 provide the parts outside the CDR3, is SQTIHQWPATLVQPVGSPLSLECTVEGTSNPNLYWYRQAAGRGLQLLFYSVGIGQISSEVPQNLSASRPQDRQFILSSKKLLLSDSGFYLCAWRTRFGAAPEGNEQFFGPGTRLTVL.

V usage is TRBV9 and J usage is TRBJ2-7; 9 bases map to TRBD2. The CDR3 has 16 amino acids. V shed 0 bases and J 5 bases; nucleotides not matched to a gene: 9. Germline-derived CDR1 and CDR2 are SGDLS and YYNGEE. The CDR3 DNA follows: TGTGCCAGCAGCGTAGGTGGCGGGAGGGCCCTCGACGAGCAGTACTTC. Its translation: CASSVGGGRALDEQYF. The full variable domain, rest sourced from reference TRBV9 and TRBJ2-7, is DSGVTQTPKHLITATGQRVTLRCSPRSGDLSVYWYQQSLDQGLQFLIQYYNGEERAKGNILERFSAQQFPDLHSELNLSSLELGDSALYFCASSVGGGRALDEQYFGPGTRLTVT.

The rearrangement joins TRBV5-1 to TRBJ2-7; 11 bases are shared with TRBD2. The CDR3 consists of 15 residues. Germline V CDR1 and CDR2: SGHRS, YFSETQ. V was clipped by 4 bases and J by 2 bases; unmatched bases: 5. The DNA for the CDR3 is TGCGCCAGCAGCCTCCTAGCGGGAGGCCCCTACGAGCAGTACTTC. It yields the protein CASSLLAGGPYEQYF.